This passage covers 21 T cell receptor beta chains from one sample sequenced in a study of shared clonotypes between healthy human individuals. Sequencing used immunoSEQ multiplex PCR; TCRdb keeps in-frame clones, though not all of them. This table holds over a million clones, roughly 70% found once. Sample: memory CD4+ T cells sorted from blood. Subset given: CD45RA-negative fraction. These receptors were taken from a man aged 18 to 30 in good health.

The genes are TRBV28 and TRBJ2-1; TRBD2 matches 8 bases. J gave up 4 bases and V 5 bases, and 7 bases lay outside the gene matches. Germline V gene sequence: CDR1 MDHEN, CDR2 SYDVKM. CDR3 length: 15 residues. Here the CDR3 reads CASSPPLAGYNEQFF. Here the CDR3 DNA reads TGTGCCAGCAGTCCTCCGCTAGCGGGTTACAATGAGCAGTTCTTC.

The CDR3 protein is CASRSPPNYGYTF. Written as DNA, the CDR3 is TGTGCCAGCAGAAGTCCTCCTAACTATGGCTACACCTTC. This chain joins TRBV7-9 and TRBJ1-2, with D uncertain. Germline V gives CDR1 SEHNR, CDR2 FQNEAQ (reference sequence). This CDR3 has 13 amino acids. V was clipped by 6 bases and J by 0 bases, with 8 bases between them.

On this clone: Different DNA sequences within this sample yield the same CDR3. This chain uses TRBV30 with TRBJ2-2, with 8 bases aligning to TRBD1. J was trimmed by 5 bases and V by 5 bases; bases with no gene match: 7. CDR1 and CDR2 from the germline V gene are GTSNPN and SVGIG (reference sequence). The CDR3 is 14 amino acids. CDR3 in amino acids: CAWSRQGATGELFF. CDR3 sequence (DNA): TGTGCCTGGTCTAGGCAGGGGGCGACCGGGGAGCTGTTTTTT. Variable domain in full (rest from reference TRBV30 and TRBJ2-2): SQTIHQWPATLVQPVGSPLSLECTVEGTSNPNLYWYRQAAGRGLQLLFYSVGIGQISSEVPQNLSASRPQDRQFILSSKKLLLSDSGFYLCAWSRQGATGELFFGEGSRLTVL.

The chain's CDR3 is CASSQDPPGGSGRKNIQYF. Written as DNA, the CDR3 is TGCGCCAGCAGCCAAGACCCCCCTGGGGGTAGCGGGAGGAAAAACATTCAGTACTTC. This chain joins TRBV4-3 and TRBJ2-4; 10 nucleotides match TRBD2. This CDR3 has 19 amino acids. Germline CDR1 is LGHNA and CDR2 is YSLEER. Trimming at V came to 0 bases and at J to 4 bases, leaving 12 bases not matched to a gene.

The chain joins TRBV11-1 to TRBJ2-3; weak D call: TRBD1 (5 bases). The CDR3 consists of 15 residues. Germline V gene data show CDR1 as SGHAT and CDR2 as FQDESV (reference sequence). The V end lost 2 bases, the J end lost 0 bases, and 9 bases lay between the germline ends. Written as DNA, the CDR3 is TGTGCCAGCAGCTTAAACCAGGGTAGCACAGATACGCAGTATTTT. It specifies CASSLNQGSTDTQYF.

This clone occurred a few times. The same CDR3 also results from other DNA sequences found in this sample. The CDR3 spells CASSTQRETQYF. DNA for the CDR3: TGTGCCAGTAGTACCCAACGAGAGACCCAGTACTTC. J is TRBJ2-5 and V is TRBV19; D gene ambiguous. CDR3 size: 12 residues. Germline CDR1 LNHDA, CDR2 SQIVND (reference sequence). Trimming removed 4 bases at V and 4 bases at J, with 7 bases between.

This clone was found many times. V gene TRBV5-1 combines with J gene TRBJ1-1; 7 bases line up with TRBD1. The CDR3 consists of 15 residues. J lost 5 bases, V lost 0 bases, and 7 bases had no gene match. The germline gives CDR1 SGHRS, CDR2 YFSETQ. For the CDR3, the DNA is TGCGCCAGCAGCTTGGTAGGGGGCTTGGGAACTGAAGCTTTCTTT. It specifies CASSLVGGLGTEAFF.

With regard to this clone: Different DNA sequences within this sample yield the same CDR3. The chain links TRBV7-2 to TRBJ2-7; 11 bases are shared with TRBD1. Germline CDR1 and CDR2: SGHTA and FQGNSA. Losses at the gene ends were 1 base for V and 4 bases for J; bases not matched to a gene: 3. The CDR3 is made up of 15 amino acids. CDR3 nucleotide sequence: TGTGCCAGCAGCTTAGGGTGGGACAGGGGGTACGAGCAGTACTTC. This sequence encodes CASSLGWDRGYEQYF. The complete variable domain, with remaining parts taken from reference TRBV7-2 and TRBJ2-7, reads GAGVSQSPSNKVTEKGKDVELRCDPISGHTALYWYRQSLGQGLEFLIYFQGNSAPDKSGLPSDRFSAERTGGSVSTLTIQRTQQEDSAVYLCASSLGWDRGYEQYFGPGTRLTVT.

In regard to this clone: Other DNA variants within this sample encode the same CDR3. V gene TRBV30 combines with J gene TRBJ1-3, with D unclear. This CDR3 is built from 14 residues. The V end lost 2 bases, the J end lost 0 bases, and 8 bases lay between the germline ends. Germline assignment: CDR1 GTSNPN and CDR2 SVGIG (reference sequence). The CDR3 loop reads CAWSSRSSGNTIYF. In DNA, the CDR3 is TGTGCCTGGAGTTCCCGGAGCTCTGGAAACACCATATATTTT.

Comment on this clone: At one boundary the junction diverges from the germline segment, which might be a read error. The rearrangement links TRBV5-1 to TRBJ1-2, with TRBD1 matching 8 bases. There are 13 residues in the CDR3. The germline V gene encodes CDR1 SGHRS and CDR2 YFSETQ. This CDR3 reads CASSTPDRERLRF. CDR3 sequence (DNA): TGCGCCAGCAGCACCCCGGACAGGGAGAGGCTTAGGTTC.

This clone appeared a single time. This chain uses TRBV6-1 with TRBJ1-2; D not resolved. The CDR3 has 16 amino acids. CDR1 and CDR2 (germline): MNHNS, SASEGT. V lost 2 bases, J lost 0 bases, and 13 bases lay in between. CDR3 bases: TGTGCCAGCAGTGAATCGTCAAGCCTGACTAACTATGGCTACACCTTC. Translated, it gives CASSESSSLTNYGYTF.

The rearrangement uses TRBV11-2 and TRBJ2-4, with D unresolved. Germline V gene lookup returns CDR1 SGHAT and CDR2 FQNNGV. V shed 1 base and J shed 0 bases, with 13 bases lying between them. The length of the CDR3 is 17 residues. CDR3 loop: CASSLVYSTLAKNIQYF. CDR3 coding DNA: TGTGCCAGCAGCTTAGTCTACAGCACCTTAGCCAAAAACATTCAGTACTTC. Complete variable domain (other parts from reference TRBV11-2 and TRBJ2-4): EAGVAQSPRYKIIEKRQSVAFWCNPISGHATLYWYQQILGQGPKLLIQFQNNGVVDDSQLPKDRFSAERLKGVDSTLKIQPAKLEDSAVYLCASSLVYSTLAKNIQYFGAGTRLSVL.

CDR3 protein: CASSWGTSGRYTGELFF. CDR3 bases: TGTGCCAGCAGCTGGGGGACTAGCGGGAGGTACACCGGGGAGCTGTTTTTT. V gene TRBV5-6 combines with J gene TRBJ2-2; 15 bases map to TRBD2. The J segment lost 3 bases and the V segment lost 3 bases, leaving 3 bases of the junction unmatched. Germline V CDR1 and CDR2: SGHDT, YYEEEE. The CDR3 has 17 amino acids. Based on the CDR3 plus reference TRBV5-6 and TRBJ2-2, the full variable domain is DAGVTQSPTHLIKTRGQQVTLRCSPKSGHDTVSWYQQALGQGPQFIFQYYEEEERQRGNFPDRFSGHQFPNYSSELNVNALLLGDSALYLCASSWGTSGRYTGELFFGEGSRLTVL.

The chain couples TRBV7-9 to TRBJ2-7; the match to TRBD1 covers 9 bases. With V trimmed by 5 bases and J by 13 bases, 18 bases remained unmatched. The CDR3 is made up of 15 amino acids. In germline, CDR1 is SEHNR, CDR2 FQNEAQ (reference sequence). The CDR3: CASSHTGGPHASYYF. CDR3 nucleotides: TGTGCCAGCAGCCATACAGGGGGCCCCCATGCAAGCTATTACTTC.

The gene calls are TRBV14 and TRBJ1-1, with 7 nucleotides matching TRBD1. The CDR3 totals 15 residues. Germline lookup yields CDR1 SGHDN and CDR2 FVKESK. Losses at the gene ends were 2 bases for V and 0 bases for J; bases not matched to a gene: 3. CDR3 residues: CASSQQTGLNTEAFF. CDR3 DNA: TGTGCCAGCAGCCAACAGACAGGGTTGAACACTGAAGCTTTCTTT.

The V and J genes are TRBV10-1 and TRBJ2-3; 8 nucleotides agree with TRBD2. The J segment lost 3 bases and the V segment lost 3 bases, leaving 5 bases of the junction unmatched. The CDR3 contains 15 residues. Germline V gene data show CDR1 as WNHNN and CDR2 as SYGVQD (reference sequence). This chain's CDR3 is CASSDPGGATDTQYF. In nucleotides, the CDR3 is TGCGCCAGCAGTGACCCGGGGGGGGCTACAGATACGCAGTATTTT.

This chain uses TRBV2 with TRBJ1-1, with a tentative D call TRBD1 (5 bases). This CDR3 region has 14 residues. The germline V gene encodes CDR1 SNHLY and CDR2 FYNNEI. Trimming removed 8 bases from V and 5 bases from J, with 18 bases in between. The CDR3 DNA follows: TGTGCCAGCGAATCAAGGGGCGGGGGGACTGAAGCTTTCTTT. Protein: CASESRGGGTEAFF.

V gene TRBV28 combines with J gene TRBJ2-3; D is unclear. In germline, CDR1 is MDHEN, CDR2 SYDVKM. The CDR3 is made up of 15 amino acids. V shed 2 bases and J shed 0 bases, with 9 bases lying between them. The DNA of the CDR3 is TGTGCCAGCAGTTTAAGGGTAACTAGCACAGATACGCAGTATTTT. This codes for CASSLRVTSTDTQYF.

The chain recombines TRBV21-1 with TRBJ2-3; the table calls TRBD2, which could not be checked here. TRBV21-1 is described as a pseudogene. The CDR3 totals 18 residues. The CDR3 nucleotides are TGTGCCAGCAGCAAACGGCGGGACGCTTGGTTTGGCACAGATACGCAGTATTTT. Translated: CASSKRRDAWFGTDTQYF.

The V gene is TRBV5-1, the J gene TRBJ1-3, with no clear D. This CDR3 region has 14 residues. Germline CDR1 reads SGHRS; CDR2 reads YFSETQ. The V end lost 6 bases, the J end lost 1 base, and 11 bases lay between the germline ends. CDR3: CASTLGGSGNTIYF. The CDR3 DNA reads as TGCGCCAGCACCCTGGGAGGTTCTGGAAACACCATATATTTT.

This clone appeared a single time. The chain recombines TRBV29-1 with TRBJ1-2; no definite D call. Between the trimmed V and J ends, which lost 4 bases and 7 bases, there was a span of 7 bases. This CDR3 contains 10 residues. Looked up from germline, CDR1 is SQVTM and CDR2 is ANQGSEA. CDR3 sequence (DNA): TGCAGCGTTGGAGCCTTTGGCTACACCTTC. It codes for CSVGAFGYTF.